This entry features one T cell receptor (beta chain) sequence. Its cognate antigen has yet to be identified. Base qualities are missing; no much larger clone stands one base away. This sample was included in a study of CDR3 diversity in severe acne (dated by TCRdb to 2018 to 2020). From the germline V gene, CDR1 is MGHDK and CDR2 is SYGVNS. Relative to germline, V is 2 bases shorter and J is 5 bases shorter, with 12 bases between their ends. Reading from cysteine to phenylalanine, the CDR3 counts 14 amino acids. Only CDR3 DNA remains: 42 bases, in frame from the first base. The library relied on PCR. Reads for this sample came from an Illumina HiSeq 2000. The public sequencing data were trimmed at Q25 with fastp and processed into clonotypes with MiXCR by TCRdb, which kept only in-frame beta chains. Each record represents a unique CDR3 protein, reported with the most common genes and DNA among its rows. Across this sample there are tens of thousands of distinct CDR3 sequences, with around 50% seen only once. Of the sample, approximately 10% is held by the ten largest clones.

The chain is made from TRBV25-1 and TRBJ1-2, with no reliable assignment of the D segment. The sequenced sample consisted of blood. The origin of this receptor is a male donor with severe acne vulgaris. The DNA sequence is TGTGCCAGCAGTGAACTGGCCAGCGGGTATGGCTACACCTTC. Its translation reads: CASSELASGYGYTF.